Each of the 22 T cell receptor beta chains below was sequenced from the same sample in a study of T cells after yellow fever vaccination. TCRdb independently ran MiXCR on the 5' RACE reads; one entry per CDR3 protein. The table includes 250,000 or so distinct CDR3 sequences, over 6.5% detected once. Here the sequenced sample was CD4+ T cells sorted from PBMCs, taken on the day of the yellow fever booster vaccination. The receptor source for this set is a man in his thirties or forties who received the YFV17D yellow fever vaccine.

This clonotype has more than one count but fewer than ten. The chain links TRBV11-2 to TRBJ2-7, with D perhaps given as TRBD1 or TRBD2 (5 bases each). From germline, CDR1 is SGHAT and CDR2 FQNNGV. Between the trimmed V and J ends, which lost 3 bases and 0 bases, there was a span of 15 bases. CDR3 length: 16 amino acids. The CDR3 region is CASSFTGTRSSYEQYF. DNA for the CDR3: TGTGCCAGCAGCTTTACCGGGACGCGCAGCTCCTACGAGCAGTACTTC.

This clonotype was observed at least ten times. The chain links TRBV6-1 to TRBJ2-3; 11 bases map to TRBD2. V was pared by 6 bases and J by 5 bases, with 7 bases of the junction left unmatched. Germline CDR1 reads MNHNS; CDR2 reads SASEGT. The CDR3 loop spans 15 amino acids. This CDR3 is CASRSSGRAQDTQYF. The CDR3 DNA sequence: TGTGCCAGCAGGAGTAGCGGGAGGGCCCAAGATACGCAGTATTTT.

V usage is TRBV21-1 and J usage is TRBJ2-1; TRBD2, the table's D call, lacks a check against the DNA. TRBV21-1 is a pseudogene locus. This CDR3 has 19 residues. The CDR3 coding sequence is TGTGCCAGCAGCAAAGATAGGCTAGCGGGAGGCTATTCCTACAATGAGCAGTTCTTC. It translates to CASSKDRLAGGYSYNEQFF.

This clonotype was seen a few times. The rearrangement joins TRBV15 to TRBJ1-5, with D possibly matching TRBD1 (5 bases). Trimming pared 3 bases from V and 6 bases from J, leaving 18 bases between. The germline V gene encodes CDR1 LNHNV and CDR2 YYDKDF (reference sequence). This CDR3 has 16 residues. Here the CDR3 DNA reads TGTGCCACCAGCAGTATTGTAGGGACGGGGAGTCAGCCCCAGCATTTT. Translation: CATSSIVGTGSQPQHF.

CDR3 DNA sequence: TGTGCCAGCAGCCCGTCGGACAAGAAGACTGAAGCTTTCTTT. Amino acid sequence: CASSPSDKKTEAFF. The chain combines TRBV7-2 with TRBJ1-1; D possibly corresponds to TRBD1 (5 bases). V lost 5 bases, J lost 5 bases, and 15 bases lay in between. The CDR3 loop spans 14 amino acids. In germline, CDR1 is SGHTA, CDR2 FQGNSA.

This chain uses TRBV4-2 with TRBJ2-1; TRBD2 aligns across 9 bases. The CDR3 loop spans 16 amino acids. V lost 3 bases, J lost 0 bases, and 3 bases stayed unmatched. Germline loops: CDR1 LGHNA, CDR2 YNFKEQ. DNA for the CDR3: TGTGCCAGCAGCCAGGATAGCGGGAGCTCCTACAATGAGCAGTTCTTC. Its protein product is CASSQDSGSSYNEQFF.

The chain joins TRBV29-1 to TRBJ1-2, with 9 bases aligning to TRBD1. This CDR3 spans 11 amino acids. With V trimmed by 7 bases and J by 8 bases, 5 bases remained unmatched. Per germline, CDR1 SQVTM and CDR2 ANQGSEA. CDR3 region: CSGEDRGGYTF. CDR3 nucleotide sequence: TGCAGCGGGGAGGACAGGGGCGGCTACACCTTC.

Details on this clonotype: This may be a read error, as it is one base from a much larger clone. The chain employs TRBV10-3 and TRBJ2-1; D ambiguous. This CDR3 has 13 residues. CDR1 and CDR2 (germline): ENHRY, SYGVKD. The CDR3 sequence: CAFSVVEDLGQFF. As DNA, the CDR3 is TGTGCCTTCAGTGTGGTGGAAGACTTAGGGCAGTTCTTC.

In its sample, this clonotype was seen a few times. This chain uses TRBV3-1 with TRBJ2-3, with 8 bases that match TRBD1. V shed 0 bases, J shed 6 bases, and the junction held 11 bases outside the gene matches. Germline loops: CDR1 LGHDT, CDR2 YNNKEL (reference sequence). This CDR3 is 17 amino acids long. CDR3 region: CASSQEWSGTGVDTQYF. In DNA, the CDR3 is TGTGCCAGCAGCCAAGAATGGTCCGGGACAGGCGTGGATACGCAGTATTTT.

This clonotype was seen many times. This chain connects TRBV2 to TRBJ2-3, with D unclear. From germline, CDR1 is SNHLY and CDR2 FYNNEI. V lost 2 bases and J lost 5, with 20 bases in between. This CDR3 contains 17 residues. CDR3: CASSEKALSVFQDTQYF. The CDR3 bases are TGTGCCAGCAGTGAAAAGGCCCTATCGGTGTTTCAAGATACGCAGTATTTT.

This clonotype has at least ten counts. The chain has TRBV10-3 and TRBJ2-7; 7 nucleotides match TRBD1. This CDR3 is 12 amino acids long. V shed 4 bases, J shed 5 bases, and the junction held 2 bases outside the gene matches. The germline gives CDR1 ENHRY, CDR2 SYGVKD. The CDR3 here is CAISGTGDEQYF. The CDR3 DNA follows: TGTGCCATCAGTGGAACAGGGGACGAGCAGTACTTC.

This clonotype came up a few times. This rearrangement joins TRBV2 to TRBJ2-7; the D is unclear. The CDR3 length is 14 residues. With 3 bases removed from V and 0 bases from J, the gap between germline ends came to 9 bases. The germline V gene has CDR1 SNHLY and CDR2 FYNNEI. This CDR3 reads CASSDQSSSYEQYF. The CDR3 bases are TGTGCCAGCAGTGACCAGAGTTCCTCCTACGAGCAGTACTTC.

There are many counts of this clonotype. The V and J genes are TRBV5-5 and TRBJ2-2; TRBD1 or TRBD2 may be the D gene (5 bases each). Looked up from germline, CDR1 is SGHKS and CDR2 is YYEKEE (reference sequence). Trimming left V 4 bases short and J 4 bases short, with 14 bases between. The CDR3 contains 15 residues. The CDR3 region has the DNA TGTGCCAGCAGCGATACGGGACGACTCACCGGGGAGCTGTTTTTT. Its translation is CASSDTGRLTGELFF.

This clonotype was detected many times. The rearrangement uses TRBV6-5 and TRBJ2-7, with TRBD1 identical over 11 bases. Unmatched junction bases numbered 4, after V lost 2 bases and J lost 4 bases. CDR3 length: 15 residues. Germline V gene sequence: CDR1 MNHEY, CDR2 SVGAGI. CDR3 in amino acids: CASSYPGQGAYEQYF. CDR3 DNA sequence: TGTGCCAGCAGTTACCCAGGACAGGGGGCATACGAGCAGTACTTC.

This clonotype has just a few counts. The chain uses TRBV7-2 and TRBJ2-5; 8 bases match TRBD1. CDR3 length: 16 residues. The V and J ends lost 1 base and 5 bases, in that order; junction bases with no gene match: 9. From germline, CDR1 is SGHTA and CDR2 FQGNSA. CDR3 region: CASSLVGQGIGETQYF. CDR3 sequence (DNA): TGTGCCAGCAGCTTAGTAGGACAGGGTATTGGTGAGACCCAGTACTTC.

CDR3 sequence (DNA): TGTGCCAGCAGCTTAGAGAGAATTGGGACAGACGAGCAGTACTTC. It specifies CASSLERIGTDEQYF. The chain uses TRBV11-2 and TRBJ2-7, with TRBD1 matching over 7 bases. Unmatched junction bases numbered 7, after V lost 0 bases and J lost 5 bases. Germline V gene data show CDR1 as SGHAT and CDR2 as FQNNGV. The CDR3 is made up of 15 amino acids.

The table lists this clonotype with a few counts. The chain couples TRBV20-1 to TRBJ2-3; 7 bases agree with TRBD2. With 3 bases clipped from V and 0 bases from J, the junction kept 6 bases outside the gene matches. CDR1 DFQATT and CDR2 SNEGSKA come from the germline V gene (reference sequence). The CDR3 covers 15 residues. The CDR3 reads CSASPSGSSTDTQYF. The CDR3 nucleotides are TGCAGTGCTAGCCCTAGCGGTTCGAGCACAGATACGCAGTATTTT.

This clonotype has ten or more counts. This chain connects TRBV20-1 to TRBJ1-5; D ambiguous. Trimming removed 4 bases at V and 4 bases at J, with 14 bases between. CDR1 and CDR2 (germline): DFQATT, SNEGSKA (reference sequence). The CDR3 spans 14 residues. DNA for the CDR3: TGCAGTGCTACAGATCCCGCCCATAATCAGCCCCAGCATTTT. Its protein is CSATDPAHNQPQHF.

The chain combines TRBV5-4 with TRBJ2-7; no reliable D call. Trimming removed 1 base from V and 9 bases from J, with 11 bases in between. This CDR3 is built from 12 residues. Per germline, CDR1 SGHNT and CDR2 YYREEE (reference sequence). The CDR3 region is CASSLTGSGQYF. CDR3 bases: TGTGCCAGCAGCTTGACTGGCTCGGGGCAGTACTTC.

The chain is built from TRBV5-6 and TRBJ2-3, with 7 nucleotides matching TRBD1. The V and J ends lost 5 bases and 10 bases, in that order; junction bases with no gene match: 4. This CDR3 is built from 11 residues. The germline V gene encodes CDR1 SGHDT and CDR2 YYEEEE. CDR3 residues: CASRQGTAQYF. The CDR3 DNA sequence: TGTGCCAGCAGGCAAGGGACAGCGCAGTATTTT.

In this sample, this clonotype turned up many times. The CDR3 region has the DNA TGTGCCAGCAGCCGGTGGGACAATGAGCAGTTCTTC. Amino acids: CASSRWDNEQFF. V and J are TRBV11-2 and TRBJ2-1; no definite D call. CDR1 is SGHAT and CDR2 is FQNNGV in the germline V gene. Trimming pared 5 bases from V and 5 bases from J, leaving 7 bases between. This CDR3 comprises 12 residues.

This clonotype was recorded at least ten times. This chain connects TRBV7-6 to TRBJ1-1, with D unresolved. Trimming took off 0 bases at V and 1 base at J, with 6 bases between the two ends. Germline-derived CDR1 and CDR2 are SGHVS and FNYEAQ. CDR3 length equals 14 residues. The CDR3 here is CASSLALENTEAFF. The DNA for the CDR3 is TGTGCCAGCAGCTTAGCGCTAGAGAACACTGAAGCTTTCTTT.